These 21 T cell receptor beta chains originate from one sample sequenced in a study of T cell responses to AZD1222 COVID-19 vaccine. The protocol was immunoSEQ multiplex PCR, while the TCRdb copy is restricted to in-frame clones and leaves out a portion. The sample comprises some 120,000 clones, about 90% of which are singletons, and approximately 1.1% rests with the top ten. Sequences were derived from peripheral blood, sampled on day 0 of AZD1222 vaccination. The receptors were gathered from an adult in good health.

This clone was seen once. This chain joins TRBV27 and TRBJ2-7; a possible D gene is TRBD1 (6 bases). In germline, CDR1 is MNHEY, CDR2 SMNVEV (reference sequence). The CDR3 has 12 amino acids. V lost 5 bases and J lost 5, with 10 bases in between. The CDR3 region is CASSTGYNEQYF. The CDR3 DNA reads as TGTGCCAGCAGTACAGGGTACAACGAGCAGTACTTC.

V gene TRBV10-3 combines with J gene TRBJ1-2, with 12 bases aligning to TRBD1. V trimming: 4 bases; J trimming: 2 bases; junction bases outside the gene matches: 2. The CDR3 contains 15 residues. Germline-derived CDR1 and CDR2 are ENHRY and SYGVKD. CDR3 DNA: TGTGCCATCAGTGCGGGGACAGGGGGCAACTATGGCTACACCTTC. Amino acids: CAISAGTGGNYGYTF.

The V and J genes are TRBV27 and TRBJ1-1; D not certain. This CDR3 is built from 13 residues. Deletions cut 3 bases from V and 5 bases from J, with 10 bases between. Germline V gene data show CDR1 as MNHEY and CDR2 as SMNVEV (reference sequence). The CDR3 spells CASSLRQSTEAFF. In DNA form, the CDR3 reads TGTGCCAGCAGTTTGCGCCAGAGTACTGAAGCTTTCTTT.

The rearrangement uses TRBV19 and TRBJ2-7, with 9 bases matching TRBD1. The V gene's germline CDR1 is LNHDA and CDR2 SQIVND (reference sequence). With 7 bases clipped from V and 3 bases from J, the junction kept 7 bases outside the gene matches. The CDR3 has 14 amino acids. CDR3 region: CASNHGTGSYEQYF. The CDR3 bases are TGTGCCAGTAACCATGGGACAGGGAGCTACGAGCAGTACTTC.

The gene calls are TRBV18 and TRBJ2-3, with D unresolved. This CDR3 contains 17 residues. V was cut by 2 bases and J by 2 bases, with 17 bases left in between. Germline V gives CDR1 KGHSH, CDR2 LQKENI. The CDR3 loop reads CASSPKNGRSSTDTQYF. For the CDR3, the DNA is TGTGCCAGCTCACCAAAAAACGGCAGGAGCTCCACAGATACGCAGTATTTT.

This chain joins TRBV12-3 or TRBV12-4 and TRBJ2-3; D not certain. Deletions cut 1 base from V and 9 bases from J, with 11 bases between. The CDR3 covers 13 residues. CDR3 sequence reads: CASSLERSSTQYF. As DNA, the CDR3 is TGTGCCAGCAGTTTAGAACGATCATCCACGCAGTATTTT.

The CDR3 nucleotides are TGTGCCAGCAGCTTATTTCTCGCGGGAGGAGATACGCAGTATTTT. Translating it yields CASSLFLAGGDTQYF. The chain employs TRBV7-8 and TRBJ2-3, with TRBD2 identical over 8 bases. The CDR3 is made up of 15 amino acids. Trimming removed 2 bases from V and 5 bases from J; junction bases left unmatched: 6. Germline CDR1 is SGHVS and CDR2 is FQNEAQ.

The CDR3, as DNA: TGTGCCAGTAGTATGAGACCTAGGGACTACGAGCAGTACTTC. Its protein product is CASSMRPRDYEQYF. The rearrangement uses TRBV19 and TRBJ2-7; D uncertain. The CDR3 is made up of 14 amino acids. V was shortened by 3 bases and J by 3 bases, with 12 bases between the two germline ends. In germline, CDR1 is LNHDA, CDR2 SQIVND (reference sequence).

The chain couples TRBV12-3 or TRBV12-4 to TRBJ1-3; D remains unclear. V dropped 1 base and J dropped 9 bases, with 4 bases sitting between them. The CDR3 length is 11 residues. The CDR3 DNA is TGTGCCAGCAGTTTAGGGGCCACCATATATTTT. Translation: CASSLGATIYF.

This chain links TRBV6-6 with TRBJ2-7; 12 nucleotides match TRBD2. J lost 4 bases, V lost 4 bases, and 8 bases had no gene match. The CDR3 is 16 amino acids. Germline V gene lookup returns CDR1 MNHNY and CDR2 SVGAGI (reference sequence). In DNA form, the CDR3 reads TGTGCCAGCAGTTCACGACTAGCGGGAGTACTTTACGAGCAGTACTTC. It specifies CASSSRLAGVLYEQYF.

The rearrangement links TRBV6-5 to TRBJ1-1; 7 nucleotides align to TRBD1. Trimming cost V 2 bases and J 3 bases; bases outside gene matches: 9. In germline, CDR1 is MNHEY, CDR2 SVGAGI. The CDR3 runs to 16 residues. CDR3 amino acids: CASSYRLDRDDTEAFF. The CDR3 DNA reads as TGTGCCAGCAGTTACCGCCTCGACAGGGACGACACTGAAGCTTTCTTT.

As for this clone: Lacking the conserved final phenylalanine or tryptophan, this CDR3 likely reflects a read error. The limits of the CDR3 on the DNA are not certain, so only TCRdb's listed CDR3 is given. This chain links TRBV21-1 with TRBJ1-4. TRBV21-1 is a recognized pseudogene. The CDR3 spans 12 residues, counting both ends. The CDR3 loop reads CASSVFTGRRAV.

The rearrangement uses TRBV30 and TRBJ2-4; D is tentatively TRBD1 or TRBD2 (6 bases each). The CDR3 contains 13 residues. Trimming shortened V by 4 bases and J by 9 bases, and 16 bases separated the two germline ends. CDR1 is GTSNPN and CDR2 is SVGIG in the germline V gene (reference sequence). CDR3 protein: CAWTQGSGAIQYF. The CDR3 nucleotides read TGTGCCTGGACCCAAGGGTCGGGGGCCATTCAGTACTTC.

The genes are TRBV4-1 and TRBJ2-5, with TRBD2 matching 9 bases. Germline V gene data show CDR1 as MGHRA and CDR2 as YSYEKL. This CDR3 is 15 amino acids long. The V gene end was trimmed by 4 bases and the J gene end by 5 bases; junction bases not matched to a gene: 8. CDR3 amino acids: CASSLIAGVAETQYF. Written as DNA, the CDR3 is TGCGCCAGCAGCCTCATAGCGGGAGTTGCGGAGACCCAGTACTTC.

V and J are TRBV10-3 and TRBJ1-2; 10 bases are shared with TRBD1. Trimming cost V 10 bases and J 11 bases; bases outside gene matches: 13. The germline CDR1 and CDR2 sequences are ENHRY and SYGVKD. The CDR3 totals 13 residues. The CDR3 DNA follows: TGTGCCAACCAGGATTCGGACAGGGGGAGATACACCTTC. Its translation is CANQDSDRGRYTF.

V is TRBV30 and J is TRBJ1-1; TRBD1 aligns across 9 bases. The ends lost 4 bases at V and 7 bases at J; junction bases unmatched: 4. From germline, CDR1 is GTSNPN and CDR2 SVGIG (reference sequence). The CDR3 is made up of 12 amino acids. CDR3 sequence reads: CAWNRGRVEAFF. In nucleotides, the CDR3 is TGTGCCTGGAACAGGGGGCGAGTTGAAGCTTTCTTT.

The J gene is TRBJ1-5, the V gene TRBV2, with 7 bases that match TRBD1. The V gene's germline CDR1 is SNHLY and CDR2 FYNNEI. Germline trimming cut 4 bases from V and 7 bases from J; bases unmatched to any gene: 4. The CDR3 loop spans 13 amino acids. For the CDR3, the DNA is TGTGCCAGCAGTGGGATAGGGGGCCAGCCCCAGCATTTT. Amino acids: CASSGIGGQPQHF.

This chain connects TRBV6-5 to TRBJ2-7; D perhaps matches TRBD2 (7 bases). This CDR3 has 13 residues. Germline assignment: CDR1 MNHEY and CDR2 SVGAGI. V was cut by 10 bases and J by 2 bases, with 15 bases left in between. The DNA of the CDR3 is TGTGCCATTCAGATGGGGGGGCCCTACGAGCAGTACTTC. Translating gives CAIQMGGPYEQYF.

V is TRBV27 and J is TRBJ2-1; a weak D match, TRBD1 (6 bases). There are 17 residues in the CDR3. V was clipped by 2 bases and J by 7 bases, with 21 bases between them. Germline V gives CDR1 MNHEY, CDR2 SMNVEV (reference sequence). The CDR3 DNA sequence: TGTGCCAGCAGTTTAATCCGGGACATCCGATTCGGAAATGAGCAGTTCTTC. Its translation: CASSLIRDIRFGNEQFF.

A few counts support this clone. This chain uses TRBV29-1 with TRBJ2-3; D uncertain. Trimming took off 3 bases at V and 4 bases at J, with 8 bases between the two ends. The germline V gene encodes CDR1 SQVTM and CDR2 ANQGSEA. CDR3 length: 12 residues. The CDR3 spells CSVDSPADTQYF. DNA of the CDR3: TGCAGCGTTGATTCGCCTGCAGATACGCAGTATTTT.

The CDR3 DNA follows: TGTGCCAGTAGTATTTTTGGCAGTAGCTCCTACGAGCAGTACTTC. Encoded protein: CASSIFGSSSYEQYF. This chain uses TRBV19 with TRBJ2-7; D is unresolved. V was trimmed by 3 bases and J by 0 bases, leaving 12 bases between them. This CDR3 region has 15 residues. Germline CDR1 and CDR2: LNHDA and SQIVND (reference sequence).